What follows describes a single T cell receptor (beta chain). The antigen remains unidentified. The data derive from a study of cytomegalovirus exposure and HLA in healthy donors. Findings and limits, study-wide: In vitro assays verified that three CMV-associated chains recognized CMV antigens specifically. TRBV6-2, TRBV6-3 and some other V segments were unresolvable in 87-base-pair reads.

The PCR had 60 Vbeta and 13 Jbeta primers. In the original analysis: A later analysis tallied 80 million or so unique TCR beta chains, 9 million to 12 million of them shared. The repertoire was sequenced with immunoSEQ multiplex PCR; TCRdb's copy has only in-frame clones and lacks some. For V, J and clone size, that table is used; D and trimming come from the DNA. The sample carries fewer than 250,000 clones, roughly 80% recorded once. The study sampled nominally healthy donors, though unrecorded immune exposures were likely. This CDR3 is built from 15 residues. Germline trimming cut 3 bases from V and 3 bases from J; bases unmatched to any gene: 3.

The chain is built from TRBV5-7 and TRBJ2-5; 12 nucleotides match TRBD2. TRBV5-7 is flagged as an ORF with uncertain function. The TCR was taken from a man between 35 and 55 years old in good health and CMV-seropositive. Sequenced material: PBMCs. The CDR3 sequence is CASSWTSGAEETQYF. As DNA, the CDR3 is TGTGCCAGCAGCTGGACTAGCGGGGCTGAAGAGACCCAGTACTTC.